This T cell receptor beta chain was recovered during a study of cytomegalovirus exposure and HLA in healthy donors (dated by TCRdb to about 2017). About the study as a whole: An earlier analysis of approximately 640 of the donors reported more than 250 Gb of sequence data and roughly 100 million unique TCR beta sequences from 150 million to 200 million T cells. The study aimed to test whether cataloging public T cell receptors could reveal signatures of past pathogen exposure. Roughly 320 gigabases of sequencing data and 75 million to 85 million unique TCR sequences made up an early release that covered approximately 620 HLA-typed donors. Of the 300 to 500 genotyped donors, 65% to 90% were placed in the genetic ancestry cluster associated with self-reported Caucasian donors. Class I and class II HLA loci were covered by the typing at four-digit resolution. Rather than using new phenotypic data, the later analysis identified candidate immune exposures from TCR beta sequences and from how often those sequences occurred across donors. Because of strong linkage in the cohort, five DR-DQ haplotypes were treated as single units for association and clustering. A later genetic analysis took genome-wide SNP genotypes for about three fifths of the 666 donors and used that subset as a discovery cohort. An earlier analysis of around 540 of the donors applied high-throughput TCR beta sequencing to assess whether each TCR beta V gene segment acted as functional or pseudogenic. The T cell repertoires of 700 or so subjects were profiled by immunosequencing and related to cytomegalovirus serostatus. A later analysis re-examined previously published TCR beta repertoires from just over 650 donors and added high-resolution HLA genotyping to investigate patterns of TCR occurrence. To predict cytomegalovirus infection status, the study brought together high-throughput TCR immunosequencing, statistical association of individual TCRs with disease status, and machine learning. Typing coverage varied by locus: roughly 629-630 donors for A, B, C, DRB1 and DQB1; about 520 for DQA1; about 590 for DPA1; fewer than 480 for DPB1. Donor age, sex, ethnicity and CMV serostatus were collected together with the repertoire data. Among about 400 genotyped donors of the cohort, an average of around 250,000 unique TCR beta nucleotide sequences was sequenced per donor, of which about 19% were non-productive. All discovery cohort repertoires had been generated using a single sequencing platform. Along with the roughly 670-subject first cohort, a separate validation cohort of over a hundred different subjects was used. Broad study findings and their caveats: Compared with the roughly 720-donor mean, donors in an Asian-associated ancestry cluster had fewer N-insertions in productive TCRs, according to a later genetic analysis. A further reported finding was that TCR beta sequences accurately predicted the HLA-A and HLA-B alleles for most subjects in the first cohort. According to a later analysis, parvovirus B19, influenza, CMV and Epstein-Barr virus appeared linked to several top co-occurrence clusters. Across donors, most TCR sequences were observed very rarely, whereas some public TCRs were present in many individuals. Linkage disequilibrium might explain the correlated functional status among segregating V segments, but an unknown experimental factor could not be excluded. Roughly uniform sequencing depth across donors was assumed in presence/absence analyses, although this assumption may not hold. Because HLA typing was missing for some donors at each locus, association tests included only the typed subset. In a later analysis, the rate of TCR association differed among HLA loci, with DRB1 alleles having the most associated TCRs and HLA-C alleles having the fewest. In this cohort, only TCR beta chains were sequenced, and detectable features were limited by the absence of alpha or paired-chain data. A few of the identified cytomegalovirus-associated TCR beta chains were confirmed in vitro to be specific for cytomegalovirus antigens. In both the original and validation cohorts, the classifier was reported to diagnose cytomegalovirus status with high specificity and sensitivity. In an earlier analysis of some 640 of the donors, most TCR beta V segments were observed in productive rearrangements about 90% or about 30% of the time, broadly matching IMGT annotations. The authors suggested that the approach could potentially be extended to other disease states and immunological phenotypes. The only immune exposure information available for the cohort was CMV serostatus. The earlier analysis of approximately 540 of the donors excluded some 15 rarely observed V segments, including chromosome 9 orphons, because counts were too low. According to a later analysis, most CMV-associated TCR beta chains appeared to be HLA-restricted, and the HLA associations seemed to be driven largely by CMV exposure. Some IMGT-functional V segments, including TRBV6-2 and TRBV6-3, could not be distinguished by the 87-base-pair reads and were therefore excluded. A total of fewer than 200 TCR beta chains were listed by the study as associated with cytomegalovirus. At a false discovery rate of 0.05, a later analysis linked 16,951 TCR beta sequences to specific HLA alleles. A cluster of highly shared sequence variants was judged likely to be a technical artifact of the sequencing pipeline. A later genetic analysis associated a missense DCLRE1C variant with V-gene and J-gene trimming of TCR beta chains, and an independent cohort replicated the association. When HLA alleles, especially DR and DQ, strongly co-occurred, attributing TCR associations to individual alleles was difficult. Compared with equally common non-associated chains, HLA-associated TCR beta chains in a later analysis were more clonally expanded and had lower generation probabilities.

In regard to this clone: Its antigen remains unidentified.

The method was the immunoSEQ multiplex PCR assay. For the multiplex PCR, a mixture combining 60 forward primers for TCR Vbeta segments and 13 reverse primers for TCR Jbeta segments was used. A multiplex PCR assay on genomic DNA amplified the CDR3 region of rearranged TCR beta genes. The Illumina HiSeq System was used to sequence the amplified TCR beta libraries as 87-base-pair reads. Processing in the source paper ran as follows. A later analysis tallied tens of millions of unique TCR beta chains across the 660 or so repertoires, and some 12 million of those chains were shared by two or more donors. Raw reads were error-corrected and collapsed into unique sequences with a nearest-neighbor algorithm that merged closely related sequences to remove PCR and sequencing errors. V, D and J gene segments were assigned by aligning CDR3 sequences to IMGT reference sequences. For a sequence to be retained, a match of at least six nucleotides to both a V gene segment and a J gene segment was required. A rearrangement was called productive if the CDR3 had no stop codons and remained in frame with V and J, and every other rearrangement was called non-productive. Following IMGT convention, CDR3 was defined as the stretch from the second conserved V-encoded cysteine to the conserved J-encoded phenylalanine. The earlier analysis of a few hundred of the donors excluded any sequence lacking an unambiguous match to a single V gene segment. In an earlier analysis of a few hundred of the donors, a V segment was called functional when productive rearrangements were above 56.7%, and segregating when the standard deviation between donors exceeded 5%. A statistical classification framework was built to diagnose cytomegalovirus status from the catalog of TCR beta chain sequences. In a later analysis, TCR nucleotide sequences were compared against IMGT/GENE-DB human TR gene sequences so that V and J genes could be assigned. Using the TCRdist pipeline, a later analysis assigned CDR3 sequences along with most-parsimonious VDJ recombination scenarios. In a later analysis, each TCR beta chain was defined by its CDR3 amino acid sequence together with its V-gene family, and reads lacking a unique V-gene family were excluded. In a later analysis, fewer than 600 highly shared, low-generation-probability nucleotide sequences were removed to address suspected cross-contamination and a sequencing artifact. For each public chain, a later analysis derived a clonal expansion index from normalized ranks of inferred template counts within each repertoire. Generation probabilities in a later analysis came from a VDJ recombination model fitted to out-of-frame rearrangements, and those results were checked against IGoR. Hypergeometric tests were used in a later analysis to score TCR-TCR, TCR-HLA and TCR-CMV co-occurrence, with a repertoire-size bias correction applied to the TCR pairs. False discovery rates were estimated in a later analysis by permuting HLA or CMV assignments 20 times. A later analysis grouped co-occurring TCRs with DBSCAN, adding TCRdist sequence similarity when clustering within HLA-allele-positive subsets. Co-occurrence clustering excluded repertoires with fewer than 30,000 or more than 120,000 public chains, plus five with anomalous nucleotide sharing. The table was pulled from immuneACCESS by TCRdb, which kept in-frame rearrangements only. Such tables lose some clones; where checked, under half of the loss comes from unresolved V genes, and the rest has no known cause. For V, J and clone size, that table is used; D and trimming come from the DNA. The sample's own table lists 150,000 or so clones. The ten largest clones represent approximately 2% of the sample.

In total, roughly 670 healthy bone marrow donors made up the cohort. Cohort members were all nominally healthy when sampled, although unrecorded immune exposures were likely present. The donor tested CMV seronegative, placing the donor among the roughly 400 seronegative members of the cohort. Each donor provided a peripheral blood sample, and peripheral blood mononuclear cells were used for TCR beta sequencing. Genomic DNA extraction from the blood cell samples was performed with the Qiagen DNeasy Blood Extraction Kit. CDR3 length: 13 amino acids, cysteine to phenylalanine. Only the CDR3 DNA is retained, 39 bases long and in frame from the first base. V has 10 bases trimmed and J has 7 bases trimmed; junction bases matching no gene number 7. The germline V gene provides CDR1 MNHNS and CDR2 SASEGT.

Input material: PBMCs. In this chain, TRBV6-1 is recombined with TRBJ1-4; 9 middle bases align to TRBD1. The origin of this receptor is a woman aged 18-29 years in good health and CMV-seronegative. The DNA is TGTGCCACCACAGGGGGCGAAAGTGAAAAACTGTTTTTT. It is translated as CATTGGESEKLFF.